The entry below gives a single TCR beta chain sequence along with its context. The antigen is unknown. This entry belongs to a study of PD-1 blockade in classical Hodgkin lymphoma. Study as a whole: A 3 mg/kg intravenous dose of nivolumab was received by patients every 2 weeks.

Sequencing used immunoSEQ multiplex PCR; TCRdb keeps in-frame clones, though not all of them. The sample carries roughly 150,000 clones, around 84% recorded once. Each of the patients experienced relapse following autologous stem cell transplantation, and their brentuximab vedotin exposure differed. Study conclusions and caveats: Newly diagnosed patients had diversity similar to the baseline diversity of complete responders. With CD4+ cells, TCR diversity rose significantly by C4D1, but not with CD8+ cells.

The sample consisted of peripheral blood mononuclear cells (PBMCs), taken before the second cycle of nivolumab. This TCR derives from a human donor with classical Hodgkin lymphoma.

DNA of the CDR3: TGCAGCGTTGGTCTCTACGAGCAGTACTTC. It codes for CSVGLYEQYF. The chain has TRBV29-1 and TRBJ2-7; D call uncertain. The germline V and J ends were trimmed by 4 bases and 3 bases, with 4 bases remaining between them. CDR1 and CDR2 (germline): SQVTM, ANQGSEA. The CDR3 is made up of 10 amino acids.